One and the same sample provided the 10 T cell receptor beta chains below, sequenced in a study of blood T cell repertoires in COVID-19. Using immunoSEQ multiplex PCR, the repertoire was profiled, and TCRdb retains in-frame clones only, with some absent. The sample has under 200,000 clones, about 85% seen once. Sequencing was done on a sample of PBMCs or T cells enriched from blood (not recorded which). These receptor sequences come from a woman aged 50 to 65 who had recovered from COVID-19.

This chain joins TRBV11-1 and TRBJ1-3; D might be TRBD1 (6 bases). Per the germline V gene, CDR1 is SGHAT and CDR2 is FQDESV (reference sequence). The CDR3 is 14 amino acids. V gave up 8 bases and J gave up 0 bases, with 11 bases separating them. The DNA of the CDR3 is TGTGCCAGCGGCGACAGGACCTCTGGAAACACCATATATTTT. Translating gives CASGDRTSGNTIYF.

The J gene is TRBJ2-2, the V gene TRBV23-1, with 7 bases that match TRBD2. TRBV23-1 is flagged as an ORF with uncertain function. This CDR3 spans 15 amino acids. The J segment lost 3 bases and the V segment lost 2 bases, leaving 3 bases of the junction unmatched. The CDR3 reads CASSQPSGDTGELFF. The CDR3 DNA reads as TGCGCCAGCAGTCAACCTAGCGGAGACACCGGGGAGCTGTTTTTT.

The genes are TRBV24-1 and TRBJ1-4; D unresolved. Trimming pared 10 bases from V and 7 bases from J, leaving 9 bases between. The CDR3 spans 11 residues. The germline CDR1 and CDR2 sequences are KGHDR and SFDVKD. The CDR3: CATRRGEKLFF. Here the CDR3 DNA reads TGTGCCACTCGGCGGGGTGAAAAACTGTTTTTT.

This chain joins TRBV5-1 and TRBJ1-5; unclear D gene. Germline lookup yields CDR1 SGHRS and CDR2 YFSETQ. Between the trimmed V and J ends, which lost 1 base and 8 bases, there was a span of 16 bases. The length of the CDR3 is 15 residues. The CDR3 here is CASSLRGLSNEPQHF. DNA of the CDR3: TGCGCCAGCAGCTTGAGAGGTTTGTCGAATGAGCCCCAGCATTTT.

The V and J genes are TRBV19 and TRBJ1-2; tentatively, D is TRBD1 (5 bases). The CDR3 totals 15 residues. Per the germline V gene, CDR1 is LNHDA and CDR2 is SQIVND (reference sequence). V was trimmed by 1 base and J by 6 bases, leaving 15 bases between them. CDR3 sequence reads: CASSIARGPTNGYTF. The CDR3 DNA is TGTGCCAGTAGTATAGCAAGGGGCCCCACTAATGGCTACACCTTC.

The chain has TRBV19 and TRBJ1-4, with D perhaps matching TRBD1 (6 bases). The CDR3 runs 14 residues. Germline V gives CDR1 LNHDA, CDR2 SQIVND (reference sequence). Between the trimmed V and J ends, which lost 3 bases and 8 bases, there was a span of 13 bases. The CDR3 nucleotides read TGTGCCAGTAGTATTGACAGGAATCGGGAAAAACTGTTTTTT. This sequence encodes CASSIDRNREKLFF.

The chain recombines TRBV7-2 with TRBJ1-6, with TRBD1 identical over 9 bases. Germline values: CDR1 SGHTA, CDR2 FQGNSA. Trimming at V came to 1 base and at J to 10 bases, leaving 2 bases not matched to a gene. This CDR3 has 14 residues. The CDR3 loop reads CASSLDRGRSPLHF. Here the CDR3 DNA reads TGTGCCAGCAGCTTAGACAGGGGGCGATCACCCCTCCACTTT.

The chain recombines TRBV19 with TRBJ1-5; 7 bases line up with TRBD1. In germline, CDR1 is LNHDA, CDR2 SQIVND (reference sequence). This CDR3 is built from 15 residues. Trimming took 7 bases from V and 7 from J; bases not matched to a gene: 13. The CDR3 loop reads CASNPTGTIGQPQHF. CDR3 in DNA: TGTGCCAGTAACCCGACAGGGACAATCGGGCAGCCCCAGCATTTT.

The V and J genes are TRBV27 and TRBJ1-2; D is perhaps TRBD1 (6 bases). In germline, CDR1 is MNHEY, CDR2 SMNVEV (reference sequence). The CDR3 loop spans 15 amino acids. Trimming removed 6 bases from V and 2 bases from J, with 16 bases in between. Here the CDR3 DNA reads TGTGCCAGCAGATGGCAGGGGATTTCCAACTATGGCTACACCTTC. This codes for CASRWQGISNYGYTF.

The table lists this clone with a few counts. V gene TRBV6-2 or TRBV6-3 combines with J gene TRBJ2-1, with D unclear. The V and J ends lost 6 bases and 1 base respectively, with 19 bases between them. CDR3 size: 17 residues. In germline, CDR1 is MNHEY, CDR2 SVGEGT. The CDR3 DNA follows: TGTGCCAGCAGCCCCCTCCCAAGACTCGAATCCTACAATGAGCAGTTCTTC. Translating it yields CASSPLPRLESYNEQFF.